This TCR beta chain was documented in a study of blood T cell repertoires in COVID-19. The table came from immunoSEQ multiplex PCR; TCRdb's copy has only in-frame clones and leaves some out. The repertoire holds 150,000 to 200,000 clones, with roughly 80% as singletons. Trimming took 4 bases from V and 8 from J; bases not matched to a gene: 9. The CDR3 sequence is 15 residues long. Germline loops: CDR1 SNHLY, CDR2 FYNNEI. This clone came up once. The chain recombines TRBV2 with TRBJ2-1; 9 bases are a match to TRBD2. The receptor was isolated from a woman aged 60-75 years who had recovered from COVID-19. The sequencing sample was made of PBMCs or T cells enriched from blood (not recorded which). The CDR3 here is CASSVLAGIRHEQFF. The DNA of the CDR3 is TGTGCCAGCAGTGTTCTAGCGGGGATTCGCCATGAGCAGTTCTTC. Variable domain in full (rest from reference TRBV2 and TRBJ2-1): EPEVTQTPSHQVTQMGQEVILRCVPISNHLYFYWYRQILGQKVEFLVSFYNNEISEKSEIFDDQFSVERPDGSNFTLKIRSTKLEDSAMYFCASSVLAGIRHEQFFGPGTRLTVL.